These 20 T cell receptor beta chains were all obtained from the same sample, sequenced in a study of STAT3 mutations in large granular lymphocyte leukemia. Study conclusions and caveats: In T-cell large granular lymphocyte leukemia, about half of patients showed multiple immunodominant subclonotypes.

Profiling relied on immunoSEQ multiplex PCR, and the TCRdb table lists in-frame clones only, not all of them. The data show over 8,000 clones, about 85% seen once. What these receptors recognize is not known. Source material: peripheral blood mononuclear cells. The receptors stem from a man aged 60-69 years with T-cell large granular lymphocyte leukemia. Some clones in this sample may be carry-over from other donors' samples.

The chain carries TRBV11-1 and TRBJ2-1; D is ambiguous. Trimming shortened V by 2 bases and J by 5 bases, and 7 bases separated the two germline ends. CDR3 length: 13 residues. In germline, CDR1 is SGHAT, CDR2 FQDESV (reference sequence). CDR3 protein: CASSLFSHNEQFF. DNA for the CDR3: TGTGCCAGCAGCTTATTCTCGCACAATGAGCAGTTCTTC.

The V and J genes are TRBV27 and TRBJ2-2; the D is unclear. The CDR3 loop spans 15 amino acids. The germline CDR1 and CDR2 sequences are MNHEY and SMNVEV (reference sequence). V gave up 7 bases and J gave up 2 bases, with 14 bases separating them. The CDR3 is CASTQFGLNTGELFF. The CDR3 DNA reads TGTGCCAGCACCCAGTTCGGGTTAAACACCGGGGAGCTGTTTTTT.

This CDR3 reads CATDREEQYGYTF. The CDR3 DNA reads TGTGCCACGGACAGGGAGGAACAATATGGCTACACCTTC. The J gene is TRBJ1-2, the V gene TRBV6-6; the match to TRBD1 covers 8 bases. CDR3 size: 13 residues. Germline CDR1 is MNHNY and CDR2 is SVGAGI (reference sequence). The V and J ends lost 10 bases and 5 bases, in that order; junction bases with no gene match: 9.

The chain joins TRBV18 to TRBJ2-3; D gene unclear. Germline V CDR1 and CDR2: KGHSH, LQKENI. V was trimmed by 3 bases and J by 0 bases, leaving 10 bases between them. The CDR3 sequence is 15 residues long. CDR3 DNA: TGTGCCAGCTCACCGGTCGCCACTAGCACAGATACGCAGTATTTT. It specifies CASSPVATSTDTQYF.

The chain combines TRBV28 with TRBJ1-2, with D unclear. Germline V gene sequence: CDR1 MDHEN, CDR2 SYDVKM. Trimming took off 6 bases at V and 7 bases at J, with 9 bases between the two ends. The CDR3 consists of 11 residues. Here the CDR3 reads CASRRGGGYTF. The DNA for the CDR3 is TGTGCCAGCAGGCGGGGTGGTGGCTACACCTTC.

The J gene is TRBJ2-3, the V gene TRBV29-1, with TRBD2 as a possible D gene (6 bases). The CDR3 is 16 amino acids. The germline V gene has CDR1 SQVTM and CDR2 ANQGSEA. The V gene lost 1 base and the J gene lost 1 base, with 15 bases spanning the gap. The CDR3 loop reads CSVEGGKRRGTDTQYF. CDR3 nucleotide sequence: TGCAGCGTTGAAGGGGGGAAGAGGAGGGGCACAGATACGCAGTATTTT.

In DNA form, the CDR3 reads TGTGCCTGCGGCCCTCAGGGTTCTGGAAACACCATATATTTT. Translating it yields CACGPQGSGNTIYF. V is TRBV19 and J is TRBJ1-3; D is possibly TRBD1 (5 bases). Per the germline V gene, CDR1 is LNHDA and CDR2 is SQIVND (reference sequence). Between the trimmed V and J ends, which lost 11 bases and 1 base, there was a span of 15 bases. This CDR3 spans 14 amino acids. Together with reference TRBV19 and TRBJ1-3, the CDR3 gives the full variable domain: DGGITQSPKYLFRKEGQNVTLSCEQNLNHDAMYWYRQDPGQGLRLIYYSQIVNDFQKGDIAEGYSVSREKKESFPLTVTSAQKNPTAFYLCACGPQGSGNTIYFGEGSWLTVV.

This chain links TRBV7-9 with TRBJ1-2, with unresolved D. The ends were cut back, 3 bases at V and 2 bases at J, with 10 bases in the middle. CDR3 length equals 14 residues. Per germline, CDR1 SEHNR and CDR2 FQNEAQ (reference sequence). The CDR3 spells CASSFYRDNYGYTF. The CDR3 nucleotides are TGTGCCAGCAGCTTTTACAGAGACAACTATGGCTACACCTTC.

The genes are TRBV29-1 and TRBJ1-1; D is perhaps TRBD1 (6 bases). V was pared by 7 bases and J by 5 bases, with 14 bases between. The CDR3 totals 12 residues. In germline, CDR1 is SQVTM, CDR2 ANQGSEA. CDR3 amino acids: CSAAQGGTEAFF. CDR3 DNA: TGCAGCGCCGCGCAAGGGGGGACTGAAGCTTTCTTT.

V gene TRBV28 combines with J gene TRBJ2-7; TRBD2 aligns across 8 bases. The CDR3 has 16 amino acids. In germline, CDR1 is MDHEN, CDR2 SYDVKM. V dropped 6 bases and J dropped 7; count of bases not matched to a gene: 17. The CDR3 coding sequence is TGTGCCAGCAGCCTTATAAGCGGGGGAATCCTACGTGAGCAGTACTTC. This encodes CASSLISGGILREQYF.

This clone was seen only once. The chain couples TRBV30 to TRBJ2-5; 8 bases are a match to TRBD1. The CDR3 spans 15 residues. After removal of 0 bases from V and 5 bases from J, the junction contained 8 bases not matched to a gene. Per germline, CDR1 GTSNPN and CDR2 SVGIG (reference sequence). The CDR3 spells CAWSVDQGARETQYF. Here the CDR3 DNA reads TGTGCCTGGAGTGTCGACCAGGGGGCGCGTGAGACCCAGTACTTC.

The chain is built from TRBV13 and TRBJ1-1; 7 bases are shared with TRBD1. Germline assignment: CDR1 PRHDT and CDR2 FYEKMQ (reference sequence). Trimming cost V 5 bases and J 7 bases; bases outside gene matches: 1. The CDR3 runs to 11 residues. The CDR3: CASSQGGEAFF. CDR3 nucleotide sequence: TGTGCCAGCAGCCAGGGGGGTGAAGCTTTCTTT.

The rearrangement joins TRBV19 to TRBJ2-3, with TRBD2 identical over 10 bases. The CDR3 is 16 residues long. V gave up 3 bases and J gave up 0 bases; unmatched junction bases: 3. The germline V gene encodes CDR1 LNHDA and CDR2 SQIVND (reference sequence). In DNA form, the CDR3 reads TGTGCCAGTAGTATTCCAGCGGGAGGGAGCACAGATACGCAGTATTTT. Translation: CASSIPAGGSTDTQYF.

This clone was picked up a small number of times. The chain joins TRBV27 to TRBJ2-7; D perhaps matches TRBD2 (6 bases). V was clipped by 4 bases and J by 7 bases, with 8 bases between them. The CDR3 totals 11 residues. Germline V lookup: CDR1 MNHEY, CDR2 SMNVEV (reference sequence). The CDR3 loop is CASSWSGEQYF. CDR3 coding DNA: TGTGCCAGCAGTTGGAGCGGGGAGCAGTACTTC.

This clone was seen a few times. CDR3 nucleotide sequence: TGTGCCAGCAGTGAGTTTGCCGGGACCGCTGGCTACACCTTC. Its protein product is CASSEFAGTAGYTF. The rearrangement joins TRBV6-4 to TRBJ1-2; D is perhaps TRBD1 (5 bases). V lost 3 bases and J 7 bases, leaving 15 bases between the germline ends. Germline values: CDR1 MRHNA, CDR2 SNTAGT. The CDR3 is 14 amino acids.

The CDR3 DNA reads TGTGCCAGCAGCCTGGACGCCGTGGACGAGCAGTACTTC. As protein: CASSLDAVDEQYF. The chain joins TRBV7-9 to TRBJ2-7, with D uncertain. The V end was cut by 5 bases, the J end by 5 bases, with 13 bases between. Germline V gene data show CDR1 as SEHNR and CDR2 as FQNEAQ (reference sequence). The CDR3 extends over 13 amino acids.

The chain carries TRBV10-2 and TRBJ2-1, with D tentatively TRBD2 (6 bases). The germline V and J ends were trimmed by 0 bases and 0 bases, with 18 bases remaining between them. Germline values: CDR1 WSHSY, CDR2 SAAADI. The length of the CDR3 is 19 residues. As DNA, the CDR3 is TGCGCCAGCAGTGAGTCGCGCCCCTTAGCGGCAAGCTCCTACAATGAGCAGTTCTTC. The encoded protein is CASSESRPLAASSYNEQFF.

This sequence joins TRBV7-2 and TRBJ2-3; 11 bases match TRBD2. The trim removed 5 bases at V and 5 bases at J, leaving 3 bases unmatched. Germline loops: CDR1 SGHTA, CDR2 FQGNSA. The CDR3 loop spans 14 amino acids. CDR3 amino acids: CASSPGLAGDTQYF. The CDR3 DNA follows: TGTGCCAGCAGCCCCGGACTAGCGGGAGATACGCAGTATTTT.

About this clone itself: One end of the junction varies from germline; a read error may be responsible. V usage is TRBV9 and J usage is TRBJ2-7; 8 bases line up with TRBD1. Per germline, CDR1 SGDLS and CDR2 YYNGEE. The CDR3 sequence is 12 residues long. The CDR3 sequence: CASSNGQGEADF. For the CDR3, the DNA is TGTGCCAGCAGCAACGGACAGGGAGAGGCCGACTTC.

The chain is built from TRBV29-1 and TRBJ2-7; no reliable D call. The CDR3 runs 14 residues. Trimming pared 6 bases from V and 0 bases from J, leaving 15 bases between. Germline V gene data show CDR1 as SQVTM and CDR2 as ANQGSEA. CDR3 loop: CSVGREHLSYEQYF. In nucleotides, the CDR3 is TGCAGCGTAGGAAGGGAACACCTCTCCTACGAGCAGTACTTC.